This TCR beta chain was captured in a study of cytomegalovirus exposure and HLA in healthy donors. TCRdb's copy holds only in-frame clones and misses some; the assay was immunoSEQ multiplex PCR. The data contain roughly 110,000 clones, around 89% of them singletons. Findings and caveats of the study: In vitro experiments confirmed that three CMV-associated chains were specific for CMV antigens. Many donors carried some public TCRs, although rarity characterized most TCR sequences. The study flagged 150 to 200 TCR beta chains as cytomegalovirus-associated. Reportedly, cytomegalovirus status was diagnosed with high sensitivity and specificity.

A word on this clone: What it binds is not known.

The receptor was isolated from a woman in her late teens or twenties in good health and CMV-seropositive. The sequenced material came from PBMCs.

The CDR3 DNA reads as TGTGCCAGCAGTGAAGAGGACTACCCCCCTGAAGCTTTCTTT. Translation: CASSEEDYPPEAFF. The rearrangement links TRBV6-1 to TRBJ1-1; D is unclear. This CDR3 is built from 14 residues. Germline CDR1 and CDR2: MNHNS and SASEGT. V shed 1 base and J shed 6 bases, with 12 bases lying between them.